A selection of T cell receptor beta chains follows, all from one sample in a study of monozygotic twins with inflammatory bowel disease. Using the 5' RACE reads, TCRdb records one entry per CDR3 protein without DNA. In total, the table holds 330,000 or so distinct CDR3 sequences. Source material: blood. These receptors were obtained from a human donor with ulcerative colitis or Crohn's disease, or a healthy co-twin of an affected twin (not recorded which). The CDR3 runs from the conserved cysteine through the conserved F or W. Each record gives: V gene, J gene, CDR3 length, CDR3 protein.

v_gene: TRBV4-1; j_gene: TRBJ2-1; len: 12; CDR3aa: CASSQVGNEQFF
v_gene: TRBV28; j_gene: TRBJ2-2; len: 13; CDR3aa: CVSGKLAPGELFF
v_gene: TRBV3-1; j_gene: TRBJ2-3; len: 15; CDR3aa: CASSRQGGPTDTQYF
v_gene: TRBV7-9; j_gene: TRBJ1-2; len: 16; CDR3aa: CASSYGPGGGRVGYTF
v_gene: TRBV19; j_gene: TRBJ1-6; len: 15; CDR3aa: CASSINQGENSPLHF
v_gene: TRBV6-2/TRBV6-3; j_gene: TRBJ2-7; len: 17; CDR3aa: CASSYSNRGARKVEQYF
v_gene: TRBV6-6; j_gene: TRBJ2-7; len: 13; CDR3aa: CASSYGGQYEQYF
v_gene: TRBV6-5; j_gene: TRBJ1-2; len: 14; CDR3aa: CASSYGASEVGYTF
v_gene: TRBV20-1; j_gene: TRBJ2-2; len: 16; CDR3aa: CSARGLAGVKTGELFF
v_gene: TRBV19; j_gene: TRBJ1-2; len: 14; CDR3aa: CASSTLQGNYGYTF
v_gene: TRBV9; j_gene: TRBJ1-2; len: 13; CDR3aa: CASSVEAAGGYTF
v_gene: TRBV19; j_gene: TRBJ2-1; len: 14; CDR3aa: CASQAGGTGNEQFF
v_gene: TRBV5-6; j_gene: TRBJ1-1; len: 13; CDR3aa: CASSSLFGTGGFF
v_gene: TRBV29-1; j_gene: TRBJ1-2; len: 17; CDR3aa: CSVDGAGQGPAGGGYTF
v_gene: TRBV30; j_gene: TRBJ1-3; len: 13; CDR3aa: CAWISARGNTIYF
v_gene: TRBV20-1; j_gene: TRBJ2-7; len: 13; CDR3aa: CSARSPGSYEQYF
v_gene: TRBV27; j_gene: TRBJ2-2; len: 14; CDR3aa: CASSFAGGPGELFF
v_gene: TRBV5-6; j_gene: TRBJ1-5; len: 16; CDR3aa: CASSLMAVGSNQPQHF
v_gene: TRBV10-3; j_gene: TRBJ2-5; len: 15; CDR3aa: CAISASGQVEETQYF
v_gene: TRBV20-1; j_gene: TRBJ2-3; len: 14; CDR3aa: CSASGPQGADTQYF
v_gene: TRBV20-1; j_gene: TRBJ2-3; len: 13; CDR3aa: CSAEGQEPDTQYF
v_gene: TRBV9; j_gene: TRBJ1-6; len: 14; CDR3aa: CASNVASYNSPLHF
v_gene: TRBV7-9; j_gene: TRBJ1-5; len: 15; CDR3aa: CASSLVGGDNQPQHF
v_gene: TRBV18; j_gene: TRBJ1-4; len: 15; CDR3aa: CASSPRTGGKEKLFF
v_gene: TRBV20-1; j_gene: TRBJ1-5; len: 13; CDR3aa: CSARQEGRQPQHF
v_gene: TRBV5-1; j_gene: TRBJ1-5; len: 15; CDR3aa: CASSLVPGQDQPQHF
v_gene: TRBV6-1; j_gene: TRBJ2-2; len: 15; CDR3aa: CASSDRGENTGELFF
v_gene: TRBV5-1; j_gene: TRBJ2-3; len: 15; CDR3aa: CASSSSGASGDTQYF
v_gene: TRBV28; j_gene: TRBJ2-7; len: 14; CDR3aa: CASHTRGLTNEQYF
v_gene: TRBV6-5; j_gene: TRBJ1-2; len: 15; CDR3aa: CASSYGALGNYGYTF
v_gene: TRBV28; j_gene: TRBJ1-5; len: 11; CDR3aa: CASSVNQPQHF
v_gene: TRBV6-1; j_gene: TRBJ2-2; len: 15; CDR3aa: CASTTGSANTGELFF
v_gene: TRBV30; j_gene: TRBJ2-3; len: 12; CDR3aa: CAWSQGSDTQYF
v_gene: TRBV20-1; j_gene: TRBJ2-5; len: 15; CDR3aa: CSASPFSGGAETQYF
v_gene: TRBV12-3/TRBV12-4; j_gene: TRBJ2-7; len: 15; CDR3aa: CASSETSGTSYEQYF
v_gene: TRBV5-1; j_gene: TRBJ1-1; len: 17; CDR3aa: CASSLRWAADMNTEAFF
v_gene: TRBV20-1; j_gene: TRBJ2-1; len: 12; CDR3aa: CSARGLGGPQFF
v_gene: TRBV6-2/TRBV6-3; j_gene: TRBJ2-1; len: 19; CDR3aa: CASSYPTIPSLAGENEQFF
v_gene: TRBV28; j_gene: TRBJ2-7; len: 11; CDR3aa: CASSLGQAKDF
v_gene: TRBV4-1; j_gene: TRBJ2-7; len: 12; CDR3aa: CASSQAGYEQYF
v_gene: TRBV20-1; j_gene: TRBJ2-7; len: 14; CDR3aa: CSRPYSGRGGEQYF
v_gene: TRBV7-2; j_gene: TRBJ2-1; len: 15; CDR3aa: CASIRSSSSYNEQFF
v_gene: TRBV25-1; j_gene: TRBJ2-1; len: 15; CDR3aa: CASSVPVGLAFEQFF
v_gene: TRBV28; j_gene: TRBJ2-5; len: 16; CDR3aa: CASSPIRGVVQETQYF
v_gene: TRBV28; j_gene: TRBJ2-1; len: 14; CDR3aa: CASMPGLAGHEQFF
v_gene: TRBV7-2; j_gene: TRBJ1-1; len: 16; CDR3aa: CASSLGQRRMNTEAFF
v_gene: TRBV28; j_gene: TRBJ2-1; len: 15; CDR3aa: CASSFRGAANNEQFF
v_gene: TRBV2; j_gene: TRBJ2-7; len: 14; CDR3aa: CASRAGTSGGEQYF
v_gene: TRBV5-1; j_gene: TRBJ2-4; len: 14; CDR3aa: CASSLSQGADIQYF
v_gene: TRBV30; j_gene: TRBJ1-1; len: 13; CDR3aa: CAWWSRGNTEAFF
v_gene: TRBV20-1; j_gene: TRBJ1-2; len: 15; CDR3aa: CSARGGQGSSEGYTF
v_gene: TRBV28; j_gene: TRBJ2-3; len: 17; CDR3aa: CASSFPLAGGSSSWQYF
v_gene: TRBV14; j_gene: TRBJ1-1; len: 15; CDR3aa: CASSARRTGGTEAFF
v_gene: TRBV12-3/TRBV12-4; j_gene: TRBJ2-1; len: 15; CDR3aa: CASSYGTLNYNEQFF
v_gene: TRBV6-5; j_gene: TRBJ2-1; len: 15; CDR3aa: CASSYPGTGGNEQFF
v_gene: TRBV5-1; j_gene: TRBJ2-2; len: 15; CDR3aa: CASSLSGMNTGELFF